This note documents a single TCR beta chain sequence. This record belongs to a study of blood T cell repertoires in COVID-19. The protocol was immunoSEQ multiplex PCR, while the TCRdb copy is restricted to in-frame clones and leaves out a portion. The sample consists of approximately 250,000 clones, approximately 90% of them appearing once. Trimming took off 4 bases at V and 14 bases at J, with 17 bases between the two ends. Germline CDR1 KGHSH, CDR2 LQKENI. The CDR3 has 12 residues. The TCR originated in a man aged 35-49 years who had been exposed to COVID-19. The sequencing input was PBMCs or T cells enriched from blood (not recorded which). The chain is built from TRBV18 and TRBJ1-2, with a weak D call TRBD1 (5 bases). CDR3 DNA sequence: TGTGCCAGCTCACGATTGGACACCTCTCGGACCTTC. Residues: CASSRLDTSRTF. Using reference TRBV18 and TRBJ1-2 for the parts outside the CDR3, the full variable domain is NAGVMQNPRHLVRRRGQEARLRCSPMKGHSHVYWYRQLPEEGLKFMVYLQKENIIDESGMPKERFSAEFPKEGPSILRIQQVVRGDSAAYFCASSRLDTSRTFGSGTRLTVV.